These T cell receptor beta chains were read from a single sample in a study of siplizumab effects on memory and regulatory T cells. Clones were sequenced by immunoSEQ multiplex PCR, and TCRdb holds only the in-frame ones, with some missing. Among roughly 56,000 clones listed, over 85% were seen once. Sequenced sample: CD8+ T cells sorted from blood. These receptors came from a human donor in good health. Both conserved end residues are part of each CDR3. The order of the fields is clone size, J gene, V gene, D gene, CDR3 DNA, CDR3 protein. A D gene is named only where the DNA matches it firmly. Clone size is stated in some rows and not others, as once, few, many or a class when expanded.

once | TRBJ1-1 | TRBV5-1 | NA | TGCGCCAGCAGATCCGGGAACACTGAAGCTTTCTTT | CASRSGNTEAFF
NA | TRBJ2-1 | TRBV7-3 | TRBD1 | TGTGCCAGCAGTCCTCTCGGGACAGAACTGTACAATGAGCAGTTCTTC | CASSPLGTELYNEQFF
NA | TRBJ2-1 | TRBV9 | NA | TGTGCCAGCAGCGTGAGCCAGGGATACAATGAGCAGTTCTTC | CASSVSQGYNEQFF
NA | TRBJ1-4 | TRBV28 | TRBD1 | TGTGCCAGCAGGGACAGGGAGAATGAAAAACTGTTTTTT | CASRDRENEKLFF
NA | TRBJ2-7 | TRBV7-9 | NA | TGTGCCAGCAGCTTAGTGGGTTACGAGCAGTACTTC | CASSLVGYEQYF
NA | TRBJ1-1 | TRBV5-1 | NA | TGCGCCAGCAGCTCTTTGACAGCGATGGGCGATACTGAAGCTTTCTTT | CASSSLTAMGDTEAFF
NA | TRBJ1-1 | TRBV15 | NA | TGTGCCACCAGCAGAGGGGGGACACGGAACACTGAAGCTTTCTTT | CATSRGGTRNTEAFF
NA | TRBJ1-4 | TRBV30 | TRBD1 | TGTGCCTGGACGTCCGGGACAGGGGGCCTTAATGAAAAACTGTTTTTT | CAWTSGTGGLNEKLFF
NA | TRBJ2-2 | TRBV29-1 | NA | TGCAGCGTTGATAGGGCTGGTTTTGGGACCGGGGAGCTGTTTTTT | CSVDRAGFGTGELFF
NA | TRBJ1-2 | TRBV7-2 | NA | TGTGCCAGCAGCGACAGCAACTATGGCTACACCTTC | CASSDSNYGYTF
NA | TRBJ2-7 | TRBV20-1 | NA | TGCAGTGCTAGGGACAACTACGAGCAGTACTTC | CSARDNYEQYF
NA | TRBJ2-2 | TRBV9 | NA | TGTGCCAGCAGCTCAATTGAAGCCACCGGGGAGCTGTTTTTT | CASSSIEATGELFF
NA | TRBJ2-1 | TRBV7-9 | TRBD2 | TGTGCCAGCAGCTCCTTACTACTAGCGGGACTTAATGAGCAGTTCTTC | CASSSLLLAGLNEQFF
once | TRBJ1-1 | TRBV2 | TRBD1 | TGTGCCAGCAGTGAACGGACAGGGATCACTGAAGCTTTCTTT | CASSERTGITEAFF
NA | TRBJ2-1 | TRBV7-9 | TRBD2 | TGTGCCAGCAGCTTGACTAGCGGGAGGTATGAGCAGTTCTTC | CASSLTSGRYEQFF
NA | TRBJ2-7 | TRBV9 | NA | TGTGCCAGCAGCGTACAGGCCTCTATGACCGCCGAGCAGTACTTC | CASSVQASMTAEQYF
NA | TRBJ2-7 | TRBV4-1 | NA | TGCGCCAGCAGCTTATATTGGAATTCTCTCTACGAGCAGTACTTC | CASSLYWNSLYEQYF
NA | TRBJ1-2 | TRBV7-9 | NA | TGTGCCAGCAGCCCAGGCAGGTCAGGGGATAACTATGGCTACACCTTC | CASSPGRSGDNYGYTF
NA | TRBJ2-3 | TRBV9 | TRBD1 | TGTGCCAGCAGCGTCGGGACAGTTAGCACAGATACGCAGTATTTT | CASSVGTVSTDTQYF
NA | TRBJ2-7 | TRBV27 | NA | TGTGCCAGCAGTTTAAAGTCGCTAGGATACGAGCAGTACTTC | CASSLKSLGYEQYF
NA | TRBJ2-6 | TRBV13 | NA | TGTGCCAGCAGCTTAGCTGTAGGTCCTGGGGCCAACGTCCTGACTTTC | CASSLAVGPGANVLTF
NA | TRBJ2-1 | TRBV7-9 | NA | TGTGCCAGCAAGGTGGTCCCCGGTAGCTACAATGAGCAGTTCTTC | CASKVVPGSYNEQFF
NA | TRBJ1-1 | TRBV7-3 | NA | TGTGCCAGCAGCCCCTCTCCGAACACTGAAGCTTTCTTT | CASSPSPNTEAFF
NA | TRBJ2-5 | TRBV4-3 | NA | TGCGCCAGCAGCCCAGCCCCTGGAGAGACCCAGTACTTC | CASSPAPGETQYF
NA | TRBJ2-4 | TRBV5-1 | NA | TGCGCCAGCAGCTTGGCTCTTAGCGAAAACATTCAGTACTTC | CASSLALSENIQYF
NA | TRBJ2-7 | TRBV7-9 | TRBD2 | TGTGCCAGCAGCTCACCGGGACTAAACTACGAGCAGTACTTC | CASSSPGLNYEQYF